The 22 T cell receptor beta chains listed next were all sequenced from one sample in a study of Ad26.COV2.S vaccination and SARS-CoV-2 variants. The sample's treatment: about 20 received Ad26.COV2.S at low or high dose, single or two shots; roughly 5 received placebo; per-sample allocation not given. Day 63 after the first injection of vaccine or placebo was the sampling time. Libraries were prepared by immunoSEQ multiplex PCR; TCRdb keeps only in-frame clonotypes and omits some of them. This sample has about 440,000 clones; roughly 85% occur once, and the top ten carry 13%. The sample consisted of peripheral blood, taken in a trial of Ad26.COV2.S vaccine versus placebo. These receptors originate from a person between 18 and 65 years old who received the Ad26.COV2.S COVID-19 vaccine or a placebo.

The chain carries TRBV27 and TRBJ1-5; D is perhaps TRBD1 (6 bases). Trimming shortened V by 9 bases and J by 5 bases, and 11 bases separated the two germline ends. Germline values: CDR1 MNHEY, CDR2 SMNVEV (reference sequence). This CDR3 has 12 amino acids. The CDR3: CASGGLYQPQHF. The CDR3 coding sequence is TGTGCCAGTGGGGGGCTGTATCAGCCCCAGCATTTT.

CDR3 DNA sequence: TGTGCCAGCTCACCCGGCTATGGCTACACCTTC. Protein sequence: CASSPGYGYTF. This chain joins TRBV18 and TRBJ1-2; D is unresolved. Germline V gene sequence: CDR1 KGHSH, CDR2 LQKENI. The germline V and J ends were trimmed by 3 bases and 4 bases, with 3 bases remaining between them. The CDR3 covers 11 residues.

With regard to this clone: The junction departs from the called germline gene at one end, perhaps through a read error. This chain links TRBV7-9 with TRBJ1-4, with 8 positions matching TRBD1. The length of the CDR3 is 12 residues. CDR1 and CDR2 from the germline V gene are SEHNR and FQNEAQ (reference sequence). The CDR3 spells CASSRGREKLFF. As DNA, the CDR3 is TGTGCGAGCAGCAGGGGGCGCGAAAAACTGTTTTTT. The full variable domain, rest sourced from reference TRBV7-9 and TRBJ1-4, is DTGVSQNPRHKITKRGQNVTFRCDPISEHNRLYWYRQTLGQGPEFLTYFQNEAQLEKSRLLSDRFSAERPKGSFSTLEIQRTEQGDSAMYLCASSRGREKLFFGSGTQLSVL.

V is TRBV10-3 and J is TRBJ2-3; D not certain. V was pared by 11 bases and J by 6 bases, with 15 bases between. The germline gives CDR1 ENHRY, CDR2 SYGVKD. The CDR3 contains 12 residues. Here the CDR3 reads CASKGRADTQYF. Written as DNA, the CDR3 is TGTGCCTCCAAAGGTAGGGCGGATACGCAGTATTTT.

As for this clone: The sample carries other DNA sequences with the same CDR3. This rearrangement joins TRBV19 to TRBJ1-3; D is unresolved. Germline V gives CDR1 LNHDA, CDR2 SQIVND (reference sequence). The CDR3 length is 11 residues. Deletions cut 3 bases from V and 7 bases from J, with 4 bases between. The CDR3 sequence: CASSIGNTIYF. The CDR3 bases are TGTGCCAGTAGTATTGGTAACACCATATATTTT.

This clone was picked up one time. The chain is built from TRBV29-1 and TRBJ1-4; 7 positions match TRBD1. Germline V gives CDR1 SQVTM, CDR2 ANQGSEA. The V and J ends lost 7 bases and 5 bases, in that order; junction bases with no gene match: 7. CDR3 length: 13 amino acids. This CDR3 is CSAAPTGNEKLFF. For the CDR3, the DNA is TGCAGCGCGGCCCCGACAGGGAATGAAAAACTGTTTTTT.

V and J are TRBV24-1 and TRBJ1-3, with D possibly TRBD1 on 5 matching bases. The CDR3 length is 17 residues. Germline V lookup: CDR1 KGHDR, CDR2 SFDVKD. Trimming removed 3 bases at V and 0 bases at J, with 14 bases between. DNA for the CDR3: TGTGCCACCAGTGATATCCAGGGCCCGAACTCTGGAAACACCATATATTTT. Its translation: CATSDIQGPNSGNTIYF.

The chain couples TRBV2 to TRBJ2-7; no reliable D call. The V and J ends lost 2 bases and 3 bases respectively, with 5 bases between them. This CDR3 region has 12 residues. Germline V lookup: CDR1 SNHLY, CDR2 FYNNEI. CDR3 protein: CASSERLYEQYF. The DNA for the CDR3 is TGTGCCAGCAGTGAAAGGCTCTACGAGCAGTACTTC.

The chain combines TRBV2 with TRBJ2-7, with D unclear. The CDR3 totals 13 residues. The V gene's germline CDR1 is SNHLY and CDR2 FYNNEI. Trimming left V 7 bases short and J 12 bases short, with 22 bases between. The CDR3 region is CASTRVPALGMYF. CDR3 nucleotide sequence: TGTGCCAGCACTAGAGTACCGGCACTGGGTATGTACTTC.

The CDR3 DNA sequence: TGTGCCAGCAGCTACCCGGGACGCAGGAGCACAGATACGCAGTATTTT. This encodes CASSYPGRRSTDTQYF. The chain combines TRBV5-4 with TRBJ2-3; the D gene could be TRBD1 or TRBD2 (5 bases each). CDR1 and CDR2 (germline): SGHNT, YYREEE (reference sequence). The V gene lost 3 bases and the J gene lost 0 bases, with 14 bases spanning the gap. The CDR3 is 16 residues long. Looking up the rest from reference TRBV5-4 and TRBJ2-3 gives the full variable domain: ETGVTQSPTHLIKTRGQQVTLRCSSQSGHNTVSWYQQALGQGPQFIFQYYREEENGRGNFPPRFSGLQFPNYSSELNVNALELDDSALYLCASSYPGRRSTDTQYFGPGTRLTVL.

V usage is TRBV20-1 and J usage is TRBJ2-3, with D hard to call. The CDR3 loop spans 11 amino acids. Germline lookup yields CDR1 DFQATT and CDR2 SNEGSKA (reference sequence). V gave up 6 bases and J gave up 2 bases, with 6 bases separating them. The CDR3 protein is CSAEITDTQYF. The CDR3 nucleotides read TGCAGTGCAGAGATCACAGATACGCAGTATTTT.

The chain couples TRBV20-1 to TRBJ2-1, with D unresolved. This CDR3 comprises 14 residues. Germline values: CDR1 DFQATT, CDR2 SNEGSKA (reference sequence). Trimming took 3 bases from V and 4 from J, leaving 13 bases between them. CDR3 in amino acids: CSASPPLKYNEQFF. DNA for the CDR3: TGCAGTGCTAGTCCCCCCCTGAAATACAATGAGCAGTTCTTC.

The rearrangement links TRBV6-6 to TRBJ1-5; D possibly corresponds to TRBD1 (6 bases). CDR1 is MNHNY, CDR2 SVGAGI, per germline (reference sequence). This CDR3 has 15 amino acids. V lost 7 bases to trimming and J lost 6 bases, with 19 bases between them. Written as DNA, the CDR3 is TGTGCCAGCACCTCAGACACAGGGAGTTTTCAGCCCCAGCATTTT. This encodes CASTSDTGSFQPQHF.

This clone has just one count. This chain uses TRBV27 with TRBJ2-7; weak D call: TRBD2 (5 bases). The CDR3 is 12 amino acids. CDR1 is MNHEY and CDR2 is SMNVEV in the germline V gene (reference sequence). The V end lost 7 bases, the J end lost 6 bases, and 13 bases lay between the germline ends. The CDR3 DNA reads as TGTGCCAGCAATCCACCGGGGTCCGAGCAGTACTTC. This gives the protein CASNPPGSEQYF.

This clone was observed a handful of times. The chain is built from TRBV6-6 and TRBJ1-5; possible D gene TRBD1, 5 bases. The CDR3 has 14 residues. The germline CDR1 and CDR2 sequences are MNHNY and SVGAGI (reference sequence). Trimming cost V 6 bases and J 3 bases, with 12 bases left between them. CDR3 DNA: TGTGCCAGCAGCGGGACCGTCCCCAATCAGCCCCAGCATTTT. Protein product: CASSGTVPNQPQHF.

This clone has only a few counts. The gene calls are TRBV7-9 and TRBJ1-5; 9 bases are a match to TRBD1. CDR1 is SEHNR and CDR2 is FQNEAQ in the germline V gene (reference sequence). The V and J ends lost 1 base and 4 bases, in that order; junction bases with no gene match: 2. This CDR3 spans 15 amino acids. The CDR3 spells CASSLGTGENQPQHF. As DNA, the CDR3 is TGTGCCAGCAGCTTAGGGACAGGGGAGAATCAGCCCCAGCATTTT.

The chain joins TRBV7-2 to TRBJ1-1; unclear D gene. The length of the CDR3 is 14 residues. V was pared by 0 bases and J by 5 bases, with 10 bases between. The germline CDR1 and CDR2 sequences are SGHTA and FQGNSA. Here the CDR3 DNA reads TGTGCCAGCAGCTTAGCGGCTGGGAAAACTGAAGCTTTCTTT. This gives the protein CASSLAAGKTEAFF.

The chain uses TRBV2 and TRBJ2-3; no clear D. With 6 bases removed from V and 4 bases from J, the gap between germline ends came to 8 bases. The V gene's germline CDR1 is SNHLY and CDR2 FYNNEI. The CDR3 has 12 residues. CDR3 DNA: TGTGCCAGCAGAAAAGTAGCAGATACGCAGTATTTT. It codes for CASRKVADTQYF.

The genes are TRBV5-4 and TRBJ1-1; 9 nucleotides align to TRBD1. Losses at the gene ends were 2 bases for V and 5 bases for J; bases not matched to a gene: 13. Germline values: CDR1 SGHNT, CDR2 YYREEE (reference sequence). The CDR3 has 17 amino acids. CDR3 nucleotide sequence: TGTGCCAGCAGCTTTCCCGGGACAGGGTCCCGGGGGACTGAAGCTTTCTTT. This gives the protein CASSFPGTGSRGTEAFF.

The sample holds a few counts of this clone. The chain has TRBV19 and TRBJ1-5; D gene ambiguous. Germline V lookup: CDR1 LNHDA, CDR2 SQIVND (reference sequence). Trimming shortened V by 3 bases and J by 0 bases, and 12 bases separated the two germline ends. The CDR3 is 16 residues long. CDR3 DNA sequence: TGTGCCAGTAGTATTTTGAGTCACTCTAGCAATCAGCCCCAGCATTTT. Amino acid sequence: CASSILSHSSNQPQHF.

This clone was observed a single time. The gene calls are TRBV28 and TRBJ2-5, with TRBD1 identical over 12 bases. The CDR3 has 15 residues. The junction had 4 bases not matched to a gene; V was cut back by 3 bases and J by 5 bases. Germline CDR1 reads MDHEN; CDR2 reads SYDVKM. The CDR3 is CASSLGTGGVETQYF. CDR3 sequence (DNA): TGTGCCAGCAGTTTGGGGACAGGGGGCGTCGAGACCCAGTACTTC.

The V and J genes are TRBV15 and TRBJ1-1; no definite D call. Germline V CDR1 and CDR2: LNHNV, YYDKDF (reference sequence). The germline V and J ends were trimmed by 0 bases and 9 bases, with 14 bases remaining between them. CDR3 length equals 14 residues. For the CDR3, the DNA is TGTGCCACCAGCAGAGATCTTGAAGGCCGCCAAGCTTTCTTT. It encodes CATSRDLEGRQAFF.